The 31 T cell receptor beta chains presented below share a single source sample, sequenced in a study of T-cell memory formation after mild COVID-19 (dated by TCRdb to the early 2020s). The receptor library was made with 5' RACE. Reads for this sample came from an Illumina NovaSeq 6000. Through fastp at Q25 and MiXCR, TCRdb rebuilt clones from the public reads, retaining in-frame beta chains. Each entry merges the rows of one CDR3 protein and shows their most common DNA and genes. This sample holds about 560,000 distinct CDR3 sequences; more than 15% were observed only once. Together, the top ten hold 12% of the sample. The sample comprised PBMCs or a T cell subset sorted from them (not recorded which). These TCRs come from an adult woman who had mild COVID-19 (a few samples of this study predate the infection). The sample titles of this study are shuffled in the database, so cell type and time point are left out; the donor was told from shared clones.

The rearrangement uses TRBV7-2 and TRBJ1-5; TRBD1 might be the D (5 bases). This CDR3 has 15 amino acids. Germline V CDR1 and CDR2: SGHTA, FQGNSA. Trimming took off 1 base at V and 3 bases at J, with 10 bases between the two ends. CDR3 amino acids: CASSLERGLNQPQHF. The DNA of the CDR3 is TGTGCCAGCAGCTTAGAACGGGGACTCAATCAGCCCCAGCATTTT.

This clonotype was recorded at least ten times. CDR3 sequence (DNA): TGTGCCAGCAGCTTAGCCACAGGGGGCATTACAGATACGCAGTATTTT. This encodes CASSLATGGITDTQYF. The chain recombines TRBV7-9 with TRBJ2-3, with 9 bases matching TRBD1. Germline CDR1 SEHNR, CDR2 FQNEAQ (reference sequence). Trimming cost V 0 bases and J 3 bases; bases outside gene matches: 4. This CDR3 is 16 amino acids long.

This clonotype turned up a few times. The chain employs TRBV5-1 and TRBJ2-3; D might be TRBD1 (6 bases). Germline V gene data show CDR1 as SGHRS and CDR2 as YFSETQ. The CDR3 has 15 amino acids. Between the trimmed V and J ends, which lost 2 bases and 2 bases, there was a span of 12 bases. The CDR3 here is CASSLHRDFTDTQYF. The CDR3 DNA is TGCGCCAGCAGCTTACACAGGGATTTCACAGATACGCAGTATTTT. The variable domain in full, with the rest retrieved from reference TRBV5-1 and TRBJ2-3, is KAGVTQTPRYLIKTRGQQVTLSCSPISGHRSVSWYQQTPGQGLQFLFEYFSETQRNKGNFPGRFSGRQFSNSRSEMNVSTLELGDSALYLCASSLHRDFTDTQYFGPGTRLTVL.

The chain has TRBV29-1 and TRBJ1-5; D remains unclear. V lost 6 bases and J 2 bases, leaving 17 bases between the germline ends. The CDR3 length is 15 residues. Germline V lookup: CDR1 SQVTM, CDR2 ANQGSEA. In DNA, the CDR3 is TGCAGCGTCGCCGATGGGTTTCTGGGCAATCAGCCCCAGCATTTT. Encoded protein: CSVADGFLGNQPQHF.

The chain links TRBV27 to TRBJ1-1, with a possible D match to TRBD1 (5 bases). Between the trimmed V and J ends, which lost 5 bases and 4 bases, there was a span of 14 bases. The CDR3 loop spans 14 amino acids. Germline CDR1 reads MNHEY; CDR2 reads SMNVEV (reference sequence). For the CDR3, the DNA is TGTGCCAGCAGTATCAGGGTTTTTGGCACTGAAGCTTTCTTT. Protein sequence: CASSIRVFGTEAFF.

This clonotype was counted only a few times. The chain carries TRBV5-1 and TRBJ2-3, with a tentative D call TRBD1 (5 bases). Trimming shortened V by 0 bases and J by 0 bases, and 14 bases separated the two germline ends. Germline CDR1 and CDR2: SGHRS and YFSETQ. The CDR3 is 17 residues long. This chain's CDR3 is CASSLVPGISSTDTQYF. The DNA of the CDR3 is TGCGCCAGCAGCTTGGTTCCAGGGATCTCTAGCACAGATACGCAGTATTTT. Combining the CDR3 with reference TRBV5-1 and TRBJ2-3 gives the whole variable domain KAGVTQTPRYLIKTRGQQVTLSCSPISGHRSVSWYQQTPGQGLQFLFEYFSETQRNKGNFPGRFSGRQFSNSRSEMNVSTLELGDSALYLCASSLVPGISSTDTQYFGPGTRLTVL.

This sequence joins TRBV5-4 and TRBJ2-7; D is possibly TRBD2 (7 bases). Germline CDR1 reads SGHNT; CDR2 reads YYREEE (reference sequence). The CDR3 has 13 amino acids. The ends were cut back, 3 bases at V and 6 bases at J, with 13 bases in the middle. This CDR3 reads CASSSGGQGEQYF. Written as DNA, the CDR3 is TGTGCCAGCAGCTCGGGGGGCCAGGGCGAGCAGTACTTC.

The V call is TRBV6-5, the J call TRBJ2-3; D uncertain. Germline CDR1 is MNHEY and CDR2 is SVGAGI. There are 16 residues in the CDR3. Trimming cost V 5 bases and J 0 bases, with 15 bases left between them. CDR3: CASSPLTSPSTDTQYF. The CDR3 DNA reads TGTGCCAGCAGTCCACTAACCTCGCCTAGCACAGATACGCAGTATTTT.

This clonotype came up many times. The germline gene is not matched at one end of the junction; a read error may be the cause. The chain joins TRBV2 to TRBJ2-1, with 9 bases lining up with TRBD2. Germline lookup yields CDR1 SNHLY and CDR2 FYNNEI. The CDR3 length is 14 residues. CDR3 sequence reads: CASSDSGSYNEQFF. The CDR3 bases are TGCGCCAGCAGTGATAGCGGGAGTTACAATGAGCAGTTCTTC.

The chain links TRBV9 to TRBJ2-3; weak D call: TRBD2 (5 bases). CDR1 is SGDLS and CDR2 is YYNGEE in the germline V gene. The CDR3 loop spans 15 amino acids. Trimming shortened V by 0 bases and J by 4 bases, and 12 bases separated the two germline ends. The DNA for the CDR3 is TGTGCCAGCAGCGTAGGATCTAGCTTCCCAGATACGCAGTATTTT. Translated: CASSVGSSFPDTQYF.

This clonotype was detected a few times. V usage is TRBV6-5 and J usage is TRBJ1-3; a possible D gene is TRBD1 (5 bases). Trimming cost V 2 bases and J 3 bases, with 8 bases left between them. Per germline, CDR1 MNHEY and CDR2 SVGAGI. This CDR3 is built from 14 residues. CDR3 DNA sequence: TGTGCCAGCAGTTACATCCAGGGTGGAAACACCATATATTTT. Translation: CASSYIQGGNTIYF.

The V and J genes are TRBV19 and TRBJ2-7; tentatively, D is TRBD1 (6 bases). Trimming cost V 4 bases and J 7 bases, with 20 bases left between them. The CDR3 is 15 residues long. Germline V gene sequence: CDR1 LNHDA, CDR2 SQIVND (reference sequence). DNA of the CDR3: TGTGCCAGTAGTAAGACAGGCACCTCCTGGGGGGAGCAGTACTTC. Translating it yields CASSKTGTSWGEQYF.

This clonotype was picked up a small number of times. V usage is TRBV5-1 and J usage is TRBJ1-1, with D possibly TRBD1 on 5 matching bases. Trimming pared 4 bases from V and 1 base from J, leaving 14 bases between. CDR3 size: 15 residues. The germline V gene has CDR1 SGHRS and CDR2 YFSETQ. The CDR3 reads CASSQGTPGNTEAFF. DNA for the CDR3: TGCGCCAGCAGCCAAGGGACCCCGGGGAACACTGAAGCTTTCTTT.

The chain employs TRBV3-1 and TRBJ1-1; D perhaps matches TRBD1 (5 bases). The CDR3 spans 13 residues. CDR1 is LGHDT and CDR2 is YNNKEL in the germline V gene (reference sequence). Trimming took 0 bases from V and 6 from J, leaving 8 bases between them. The CDR3 nucleotides read TGTGCCAGCAGCCAAGATCTAGGGGCTGAAGCTTTCTTT. Its translation is CASSQDLGAEAFF.

The chain carries TRBV27 and TRBJ2-5, with 7 bases fitting TRBD2. The CDR3 consists of 17 residues. The junction had 17 bases not matched to a gene; V was cut back by 5 bases and J by 5 bases. The V gene's germline CDR1 is MNHEY and CDR2 SMNVEV (reference sequence). CDR3 sequence: CASSRRFLADGWETQYF. CDR3 nucleotides: TGTGCCAGCAGTCGACGTTTTCTAGCGGATGGTTGGGAGACCCAGTACTTC.

This clonotype was seen repeatedly, ten times or more. The genes are TRBV6-1 and TRBJ2-5; 8 bases align to TRBD2. The CDR3 is 13 residues long. Germline V gene lookup returns CDR1 MNHNS and CDR2 SASEGT. Trimming cost V 3 bases and J 3 bases; bases outside gene matches: 0. DNA for the CDR3: TGTGCCAGCAGTGAGCGGGAGGAAGAGACCCAGTACTTC. Amino acid sequence: CASSEREEETQYF.

The chain carries TRBV7-8 and TRBJ2-1; D is undetermined. CDR1 and CDR2 (germline): SGHVS, FQNEAQ. This CDR3 region has 13 residues. V lost 5 bases and J 7 bases, leaving 12 bases between the germline ends. CDR3 in amino acids: CASSASLRNEQFF. The DNA for the CDR3 is TGTGCCAGCAGCGCTTCTCTCAGGAATGAGCAGTTCTTC.

The rearrangement uses TRBV12-3 or TRBV12-4 and TRBJ2-3; 10 nucleotides line up with TRBD2. This CDR3 region has 16 residues. Trimming took 5 bases from V and 4 from J; bases not matched to a gene: 9. CDR3 sequence (DNA): TGTGCCAGCAGTCCAGCGGGAGGGCGTACGGCAGATACGCAGTATTTT. Translated, it gives CASSPAGGRTADTQYF.

This chain connects TRBV7-9 to TRBJ2-7; D is undetermined. Between the trimmed V and J ends, which lost 3 bases and 2 bases, there was a span of 11 bases. Germline V lookup: CDR1 SEHNR, CDR2 FQNEAQ (reference sequence). The CDR3 extends over 14 amino acids. The CDR3 DNA follows: TGTGCCAGCAGCTTCCAGGTCCGTACCTACGAGCAGTACTTC. This gives the protein CASSFQVRTYEQYF.

In this sample, this clonotype turned up a few times. This chain joins TRBV24-1 and TRBJ1-2, with 8 positions matching TRBD1. Trimming cost V 6 bases and J 5 bases; bases outside gene matches: 16. CDR1 KGHDR and CDR2 SFDVKD come from the germline V gene. The CDR3 consists of 17 residues. The CDR3 region is CATSPTGAAGTRYGYTF. In DNA, the CDR3 is TGTGCCACCAGTCCGACAGGGGCGGCCGGTACCCGATATGGCTACACCTTC.

This clonotype was observed a few times. The chain uses TRBV20-1 and TRBJ2-1; D unresolved. The CDR3 has 16 residues. Germline-derived CDR1 and CDR2 are DFQATT and SNEGSKA (reference sequence). V was pared by 0 bases and J by 7 bases, with 19 bases between. CDR3 loop: CSARDYVGKAENEQFF. CDR3 nucleotide sequence: TGCAGTGCTAGAGATTATGTGGGCAAGGCAGAGAATGAGCAGTTCTTC.

This clonotype was counted a few times. The chain is built from TRBV24-1 and TRBJ2-1, with TRBD2 matching 11 bases. This CDR3 has 19 residues. Trimming took 7 bases from V and 0 from J; bases not matched to a gene: 13. The germline V gene has CDR1 KGHDR and CDR2 SFDVKD. CDR3 nucleotides: TGTGCCACCAGGATCTCCGTCGGGACTAGCGGTCTCTCCTACAATGAGCAGTTCTTC. Amino acids: CATRISVGTSGLSYNEQFF.

The rearrangement links TRBV3-1 to TRBJ1-1, with a weak D call TRBD1 (5 bases). CDR3 length equals 16 residues. Deletions cut 1 base from V and 0 bases from J, with 12 bases between. Germline V CDR1 and CDR2: LGHDT, YNNKEL (reference sequence). CDR3 sequence reads: CASSQVSRVMNTEAFF. The CDR3 nucleotides are TGTGCCAGCAGCCAAGTCAGCAGGGTCATGAACACTGAAGCTTTCTTT.

The table lists this clonotype with a few counts. J is TRBJ1-1 and V is TRBV11-2; 10 bases are shared with TRBD1. This CDR3 has 16 residues. The ends lost 0 bases at V and 4 bases at J; junction bases unmatched: 5. The germline V gene has CDR1 SGHAT and CDR2 FQNNGV. Here the CDR3 reads CASSLDGRTGGTEAFF. DNA of the CDR3: TGTGCCAGCAGCTTAGATGGGAGGACAGGGGGCACTGAAGCTTTCTTT.

The CDR3 DNA is TGTGCCAGCAGTTTTAGCGGGGGGCAGGGAGATACGCAGTATTTT. It encodes CASSFSGGQGDTQYF. The chain uses TRBV12-3 or TRBV12-4 and TRBJ2-3; TRBD2 matches 10 bases. The CDR3 runs to 15 residues. The junction had 5 bases not matched to a gene; V was cut back by 3 bases and J by 5 bases.

This clonotype was picked up a small number of times. The V and J genes are TRBV12-3 or TRBV12-4 and TRBJ1-5; no firm D call. With 3 bases removed from V and 9 bases from J, the gap between germline ends came to 12 bases. The CDR3 totals 13 residues. The CDR3 DNA reads as TGTGCCAGCAGTTTTTATCGCACGGGGCCCCAGCATTTT. It specifies CASSFYRTGPQHF.

The genes are TRBV23-1 and TRBJ2-3, with TRBD1 as a possible D gene (5 bases). Being an ORF, TRBV23-1 has a function that is uncertain. The CDR3 extends over 14 amino acids. Trimming stripped 4 bases from V and 3 bases from J, with 11 bases between. The chain's CDR3 is CASSRRDGTDTQYF. CDR3 coding DNA: TGCGCCAGCAGTCGCAGGGATGGAACAGATACGCAGTATTTT.

The gene calls are TRBV5-6 and TRBJ2-5; D possibly matches TRBD1 or TRBD2 (6 bases each). There are 14 residues in the CDR3. V was cut by 4 bases and J by 6 bases, with 16 bases left in between. CDR1 SGHDT and CDR2 YYEEEE come from the germline V gene. The CDR3 is CASSPGAGGKTQYF. CDR3 nucleotides: TGTGCCAGCAGCCCGGGGGCCGGAGGGAAGACCCAGTACTTC.

This clonotype was seen a handful of times. The rearrangement links TRBV2 to TRBJ2-2; weak D call: TRBD2 (7 bases). CDR3 size: 15 residues. V was trimmed by 6 bases and J by 6 bases, leaving 17 bases between them. In germline, CDR1 is SNHLY, CDR2 FYNNEI. CDR3 DNA: TGTGCCAGCAGACACCTCACAGGGAGGGCCGGGGAGCTGTTTTTT. Encoded protein: CASRHLTGRAGELFF.

This sequence joins TRBV20-1 and TRBJ2-1; D unresolved. The V gene lost 8 bases and the J gene lost 1 base, with 12 bases spanning the gap. Per the germline V gene, CDR1 is DFQATT and CDR2 is SNEGSKA (reference sequence). The CDR3 runs 13 residues. The CDR3: CSTPAASYNEQFF. For the CDR3, the DNA is TGCAGTACCCCGGCTGCTTCCTACAATGAGCAGTTCTTC.

The chain carries TRBV6-5 and TRBJ2-2, with 8 bases fitting TRBD2. The CDR3 is 17 amino acids. The germline gives CDR1 MNHEY, CDR2 SVGAGI. After removal of 0 bases from V and 4 bases from J, the junction contained 7 bases not matched to a gene. DNA of the CDR3: TGTGCCAGCAGTTACTCGGACGCGACTAGCGTCACCGGGGAGCTGTTTTTT. Its protein is CASSYSDATSVTGELFF.